This TCR beta chain originates from a study of cytomegalovirus exposure and HLA in healthy donors. Study-level findings and limits: No immune exposure information besides CMV serostatus was available. According to a later analysis, most TCR beta chains associated with CMV appeared HLA-restricted.

Healthy individuals who donated bone marrow served as the donors. A word on this clone: The target antigen is unknown.

The PCR made use of 60 Vbeta and 13 Jbeta primers. Profiling relied on immunoSEQ multiplex PCR, and the TCRdb table lists in-frame clones only, not all of them. The sample shows about 160,000 clones, about four fifths of them seen only once. The TCR was taken from a human donor in good health. Material for sequencing was PBMCs.

The CDR3 bases are TGTGCCAGTATCCGAGGCCAGGAAGCTTTCTTT. Amino acid sequence: CASIRGQEAFF. The V call is TRBV19, the J call TRBJ1-1; D unclear. V lost 7 bases and J 8 bases, leaving 11 bases between the germline ends. This CDR3 region has 11 residues. Germline V gives CDR1 LNHDA, CDR2 SQIVND (reference sequence).